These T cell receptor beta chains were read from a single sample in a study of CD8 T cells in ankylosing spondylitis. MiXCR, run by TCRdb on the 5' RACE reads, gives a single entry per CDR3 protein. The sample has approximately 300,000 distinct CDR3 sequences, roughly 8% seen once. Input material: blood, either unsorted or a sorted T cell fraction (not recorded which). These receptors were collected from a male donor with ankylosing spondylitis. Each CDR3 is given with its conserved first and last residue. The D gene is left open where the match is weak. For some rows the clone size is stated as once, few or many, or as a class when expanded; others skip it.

cdr3_nt: TGCGCCAGCAGCTTGACTAGCACTCGTCTTAGTGAGCAGTTCTTC; cdr3_aa: CASSLTSTRLSEQFF; clone_size: few; j_call: TRBJ2-1; v_call: TRBV5-1; d_call: NA
cdr3_nt: TGTGCCAGCAGCCTCTCATGGGGGGATACGCAGTATTTT; cdr3_aa: CASSLSWGDTQYF; clone_size: NA; j_call: TRBJ2-3; v_call: TRBV28; d_call: NA
cdr3_nt: TGCAGTTCAGGACAGGGCCCCTACGAGCAGTACTTC; cdr3_aa: CSSGQGPYEQYF; clone_size: few; j_call: TRBJ2-7; v_call: TRBV20-1; d_call: TRBD1
cdr3_nt: TGTGCCACTTCAACTAGCGGGGGATACGAGCAGTACTTC; cdr3_aa: CATSTSGGYEQYF; clone_size: NA; j_call: TRBJ2-7; v_call: TRBV3-1; d_call: TRBD2
cdr3_nt: TGTGCCAGCGGACCGATCAGTGGCGACGAGCAGTACTTC; cdr3_aa: CASGPISGDEQYF; clone_size: NA; j_call: TRBJ2-7; v_call: TRBV12-3/TRBV12-4; d_call: NA
cdr3_nt: TGTGCCAGCGCGGACACCCTCAAAAACATTCAGTACTTC; cdr3_aa: CASADTLKNIQYF; clone_size: few; j_call: TRBJ2-4; v_call: TRBV6-1; d_call: NA
cdr3_nt: TGTGCCAGCAGTAGGGACAGGGGGAACTTAGAGACCCAGTACTTC; cdr3_aa: CASSRDRGNLETQYF; clone_size: many; j_call: TRBJ2-5; v_call: TRBV28; d_call: TRBD1
cdr3_nt: TGTGCCAGCAGTTACACAGGACAGGGGTTCAATGAGCAGTTCTTC; cdr3_aa: CASSYTGQGFNEQFF; clone_size: few; j_call: TRBJ2-1; v_call: TRBV6-5; d_call: TRBD1
cdr3_nt: TGCGCCAGCAGCCCGCAGCCGGGACTATACTACGAGCAGTACTTC; cdr3_aa: CASSPQPGLYYEQYF; clone_size: NA; j_call: TRBJ2-7; v_call: TRBV5-1; d_call: TRBD2
cdr3_nt: TGTGCCAGCAGCCGACTAGCGGGAGTCACCGGGGAGCTGTTTTTT; cdr3_aa: CASSRLAGVTGELFF; clone_size: few; j_call: TRBJ2-2; v_call: TRBV7-2; d_call: TRBD2
cdr3_nt: TGCGCCAGCAGTAAACTAGCGGATTACAATGAGCAGTTCTTC; cdr3_aa: CASSKLADYNEQFF; clone_size: many; j_call: TRBJ2-1; v_call: TRBV5-1; d_call: TRBD2
cdr3_nt: TGTGCCATCAGTGATAGGCTAGCGGGAGTTGAAGACACAGATACGCAGTATTTT; cdr3_aa: CAISDRLAGVEDTDTQYF; clone_size: NA; j_call: TRBJ2-3; v_call: TRBV10-3; d_call: TRBD2
cdr3_nt: TGTGCCAGCAGCCACGCGAATGCACCCGTTGGTGAAAAACTGTTTTTT; cdr3_aa: CASSHANAPVGEKLFF; clone_size: few; j_call: TRBJ1-4; v_call: TRBV3-1; d_call: NA
cdr3_nt: TGTGCCAGCAGTGGGTGGACTAGCGGATACGAGCAGTACTTC; cdr3_aa: CASSGWTSGYEQYF; clone_size: many; j_call: TRBJ2-7; v_call: TRBV12-3/TRBV12-4; d_call: TRBD2
cdr3_nt: TGCGCCAGCAGCTTGGATCCAGATACGCAGTATTTT; cdr3_aa: CASSLDPDTQYF; clone_size: many; j_call: TRBJ2-3; v_call: TRBV5-1; d_call: NA
cdr3_nt: TGTGCCAGCAGCTCCCGTAGCGGGAGTGGCACAGATACGCAGTATTTT; cdr3_aa: CASSSRSGSGTDTQYF; clone_size: NA; j_call: TRBJ2-3; v_call: TRBV6-1; d_call: TRBD2
cdr3_nt: TGTGCCAGCATCTCGGCAGATACGCAGTATTTT; cdr3_aa: CASISADTQYF; clone_size: NA; j_call: TRBJ2-3; v_call: TRBV2; d_call: NA
cdr3_nt: TGTGCCAGCAGTGAAAAGAGCGCAGTCACCGGGGAGCTGTTTTTT; cdr3_aa: CASSEKSAVTGELFF; clone_size: many; j_call: TRBJ2-2; v_call: TRBV2; d_call: NA
cdr3_nt: TGCAGTGCTAGCGGGACAGGATATCAGCCCCAGCATTTT; cdr3_aa: CSASGTGYQPQHF; clone_size: many; j_call: TRBJ1-5; v_call: TRBV20-1; d_call: TRBD1
cdr3_nt: TGCAGTGCTAGAGCACAGGGGAGCGGCTCCTATAATTCACCCCTCCACTTT; cdr3_aa: CSARAQGSGSYNSPLHF; clone_size: few; j_call: TRBJ1-6; v_call: TRBV20-1; d_call: TRBD1
cdr3_nt: TGCAGTGCTAGAAGGGACAGGGCCGGCTACACCTTC; cdr3_aa: CSARRDRAGYTF; clone_size: few; j_call: TRBJ1-2; v_call: TRBV20-1; d_call: TRBD1
cdr3_nt: TGTGCCAGCAGCTCGGGACTAGCGGAAGCCCTCGCTCCCTACGAGCAGTACTTC; cdr3_aa: CASSSGLAEALAPYEQYF; clone_size: NA; j_call: TRBJ2-7; v_call: TRBV6-1; d_call: TRBD2
cdr3_nt: TGCGCCAGCAGCCATGTAACAGGGATGTCCTGGTGTGAGCAGTTCTTC; cdr3_aa: CASSHVTGMSWCEQFF; clone_size: many; j_call: TRBJ2-1; v_call: TRBV4-1; d_call: NA
cdr3_nt: TGCGCCAGCAGCGGTGAGCGGGGTTCCCCTGAAGCTTTCTTT; cdr3_aa: CASSGERGSPEAFF; clone_size: NA; j_call: TRBJ1-1; v_call: TRBV4-3; d_call: NA
cdr3_nt: TGTGCCAGCAGCCAAACGACGGAGGGTTGGGAGACCCAGTACTTC; cdr3_aa: CASSQTTEGWETQYF; clone_size: few; j_call: TRBJ2-5; v_call: TRBV4-2; d_call: NA
cdr3_nt: TGTGCCAGCACAGGACTCGGGGAGGGGCCCCAGCATTTT; cdr3_aa: CASTGLGEGPQHF; clone_size: few; j_call: TRBJ1-5; v_call: TRBV6-1; d_call: NA
cdr3_nt: TGCGCCAGCAGGATTACAGGGCCTAGTACGCAGTATTTT; cdr3_aa: CASRITGPSTQYF; clone_size: many; j_call: TRBJ2-3; v_call: TRBV5-1; d_call: NA
cdr3_nt: TGTGCCAGTAGTACAGGAGCGGCCAGCTACAATGAGCAGTTCTTC; cdr3_aa: CASSTGAASYNEQFF; clone_size: NA; j_call: TRBJ2-1; v_call: TRBV19; d_call: NA
cdr3_nt: TGCAGTGCACCTGACAGGATGAAGAGCTCCTACGAGCAGTACTTC; cdr3_aa: CSAPDRMKSSYEQYF; clone_size: few; j_call: TRBJ2-7; v_call: TRBV20-1; d_call: NA
cdr3_nt: TGCAGTGCTCCCCCTTGGGGGGCGGCTAATGAAAAACTGTTTTTT; cdr3_aa: CSAPPWGAANEKLFF; clone_size: many; j_call: TRBJ1-4; v_call: TRBV20-1; d_call: NA
cdr3_nt: TGCGCCAGCAGCTTGGGGCAGCCGAACACCGGGGAGCTGTTTTTT; cdr3_aa: CASSLGQPNTGELFF; clone_size: many; j_call: TRBJ2-2; v_call: TRBV5-1; d_call: NA
cdr3_nt: TGTGCCAGCAGCTCTCCTTCCAATGAGCAGTTCTTC; cdr3_aa: CASSSPSNEQFF; clone_size: NA; j_call: TRBJ2-1; v_call: TRBV7-3; d_call: NA
cdr3_nt: TGCGCCAGCAGCCAAGTAAGGTACAATGAGCAGTTCTTC; cdr3_aa: CASSQVRYNEQFF; clone_size: many; j_call: TRBJ2-1; v_call: TRBV4-1; d_call: NA
cdr3_nt: TGCGCCAGCAGCCAAGACCGGGACCCCCTTGATACGCAGTATTTT; cdr3_aa: CASSQDRDPLDTQYF; clone_size: NA; j_call: TRBJ2-3; v_call: TRBV4-1; d_call: NA
cdr3_nt: TGTGCCAGCAGTTTAGCGCTTCGGGGGGAGGGGAACAATGAGCAGTTCTTC; cdr3_aa: CASSLALRGEGNNEQFF; clone_size: few; j_call: TRBJ2-1; v_call: TRBV12-3/TRBV12-4; d_call: TRBD2
cdr3_nt: TGTGCCAGCAGTGAAGGGGGACTAGCGGGAGGTGGCTACGAGCAGTACTTC; cdr3_aa: CASSEGGLAGGGYEQYF; clone_size: few; j_call: TRBJ2-7; v_call: TRBV25-1; d_call: TRBD2
cdr3_nt: TGTGCCAGCAGTGACCCGTCTAGCGGGTTCCTATCTGGGAACAATGAGCAGTTCTTC; cdr3_aa: CASSDPSSGFLSGNNEQFF; clone_size: few; j_call: TRBJ2-1; v_call: TRBV2; d_call: TRBD2
cdr3_nt: TGTGCCAGCAGTCCCCACCGGGGTAGCGGTTACTCCTACGAGCAGTACTTC; cdr3_aa: CASSPHRGSGYSYEQYF; clone_size: few; j_call: TRBJ2-7; v_call: TRBV28; d_call: NA
cdr3_nt: TGTGCCAGCAGCTTAAGTCCGAGGACTAGCGCCCAGGGGGAGCAGTTCTTC; cdr3_aa: CASSLSPRTSAQGEQFF; clone_size: NA; j_call: TRBJ2-1; v_call: TRBV7-3; d_call: TRBD2
cdr3_nt: TGTGCCTGGAGTCCGGGGTTCAAGGAGGCCCTCCACTTT; cdr3_aa: CAWSPGFKEALHF; clone_size: many; j_call: TRBJ1-6; v_call: TRBV30; d_call: NA
cdr3_nt: TGTGCCAGCAGCCCCTCAGGGTATAGCAATCAGCCCCAGCATTTT; cdr3_aa: CASSPSGYSNQPQHF; clone_size: medium-sized; j_call: TRBJ1-5; v_call: TRBV9; d_call: NA
cdr3_nt: TGCGCCAGCAGCTTGCTGGGGGGACAGGGGGCAGACATTCAGTACTTC; cdr3_aa: CASSLLGGQGADIQYF; clone_size: few; j_call: TRBJ2-4; v_call: TRBV5-1; d_call: TRBD1
cdr3_nt: TGCAGTGCTCCGCGACAGGGGCTGAACACTGAAGCTTTCTTT; cdr3_aa: CSAPRQGLNTEAFF; clone_size: many; j_call: TRBJ1-1; v_call: TRBV20-1; d_call: TRBD1
cdr3_nt: TGTGCCAGCAGCTCCACCAGGGTCGACCCAGATACGCAGTATTTT; cdr3_aa: CASSSTRVDPDTQYF; clone_size: NA; j_call: TRBJ2-3; v_call: TRBV11-2; d_call: NA